Shown below are 9 T cell receptor beta chains from a single sample sequenced in a study of T cell repertoires in cytomegalovirus infection. MiXCR, applied by TCRdb to the reads, yields one record per CDR3 protein. Among 100,000 to 150,000 distinct CDR3 sequences, less than 9.5% were seen once, and the ten largest hold about 9.5%. The specimen sequenced was PBMCs. Source of these receptors: a human donor in good health (CMV status not recorded). Some clones in this sample may be carry-over from other donors' samples.

In this sample, this clonotype turned up a few times. The gene calls are TRBV15 and TRBJ2-7, with D maybe TRBD2 (5 bases). The V end was cut by 8 bases, the J end by 3 bases, with 14 bases between. CDR1 and CDR2 from the germline V gene are LNHNV and YYDKDF (reference sequence). The CDR3 runs to 13 residues. The CDR3 nucleotides read TGTGCCACCGCCTTGGGGAGAAGCTACGAGCAGTACTTC. Translated: CATALGRSYEQYF.

This clonotype was counted many times. This rearrangement joins TRBV4-1 to TRBJ2-7; 7 bases line up with TRBD2. CDR3 size: 16 residues. Germline trimming cut 1 base from V and 0 bases from J; bases unmatched to any gene: 6. Germline V lookup: CDR1 MGHRA, CDR2 YSYEKL. CDR3 nucleotides: TGCGCCAGCAGCCAAGCCCCAGCGGGAAGCTCCTACGAGCAGTACTTC. Translation gives CASSQAPAGSSYEQYF.

The sample holds many counts of this clonotype. V gene TRBV7-9 combines with J gene TRBJ1-5, with TRBD1 matching 9 bases. The length of the CDR3 is 18 residues. Trimming cost V 1 base and J 1 base; bases outside gene matches: 8. CDR1 is SEHNR, CDR2 FQNEAQ, per germline (reference sequence). CDR3: CASSLEAQGAVSNQPQHF. CDR3 DNA sequence: TGTGCCAGCAGCTTAGAAGCACAGGGGGCTGTCAGCAATCAGCCCCAGCATTTT.

V usage is TRBV15 and J usage is TRBJ1-2; D not certain. Germline assignment: CDR1 LNHNV and CDR2 YYDKDF (reference sequence). Trimming shortened V by 6 bases and J by 4 bases, and 12 bases separated the two germline ends. This CDR3 comprises 13 residues. CDR3 amino acids: CATSKDGLYGYTF. CDR3 DNA: TGTGCCACCAGTAAGGACGGCCTCTATGGCTACACCTTC.

This clonotype has at least ten counts. This chain connects TRBV4-1 to TRBJ2-3, with 7 bases matching TRBD2. The CDR3 covers 16 residues. CDR1 and CDR2 from the germline V gene are MGHRA and YSYEKL. V trimming: 3 bases; J trimming: 2 bases; junction bases outside the gene matches: 8. The DNA for the CDR3 is TGCGCCAGCAGCCAGGCTGGCGGGGGAGCCACAGATACGCAGTATTTT. It yields the protein CASSQAGGGATDTQYF.

The rearrangement links TRBV20-1 to TRBJ2-7; 7 positions agree with TRBD1. The V and J ends lost 7 bases and 2 bases, in that order; junction bases with no gene match: 5. Looked up from germline, CDR1 is DFQATT and CDR2 is SNEGSKA (reference sequence). CDR3 size: 12 residues. CDR3 residues: CSGGQATYEQYF. The CDR3 DNA sequence: TGCAGTGGAGGACAGGCCACCTACGAGCAGTACTTC.

This clonotype was observed many times. The chain is built from TRBV11-2 and TRBJ2-1; TRBD2 aligns across 11 bases. This CDR3 spans 16 amino acids. Germline V gene lookup returns CDR1 SGHAT and CDR2 FQNNGV. Losses at the gene ends were 1 base for V and 3 bases for J; bases not matched to a gene: 2. This chain's CDR3 is CASSLGLAGLYNEQFF. Here the CDR3 DNA reads TGTGCCAGCAGCTTAGGACTAGCGGGGCTCTACAATGAGCAGTTCTTC.

Comments on this clonotype: No DNA is shown, since the ends of the CDR3 on it are uncertain; the CDR3 is the one TCRdb lists. The chain employs TRBV7-5 and TRBJ2-5; the table's TRBD1 call for D was not verified on the DNA. TRBV7-5 is assigned pseudogene status. The CDR3 comprises 16 residues, both ends counted. Here the CDR3 reads CISVPEATDRAETQYF.

This clonotype was found many times. This chain uses TRBV7-2 with TRBJ2-1; D perhaps matches TRBD1 (6 bases). CDR3 length: 11 amino acids. Germline CDR1 reads SGHTA; CDR2 reads FQGNSA. V was shortened by 8 bases and J by 7 bases, with 9 bases between the two germline ends. The CDR3: CASGRGNEQFF. The CDR3 DNA follows: TGTGCCAGCGGAAGGGGGAATGAGCAGTTCTTC.